This T cell receptor (beta chain) was recorded in a study of blood T cell repertoires in COVID-19 (dated by TCRdb to about 2020). For context, the study as a whole: The collaborator samples originated in the United States, Italy and Spain and spanned the acute and convalescent phases of COVID-19. The prospective study material was composed of cDNA or gDNA derived from T cells, B-cell-depleted T cells, or PBMCs. The dataset comprised deeply sampled blood TCRbeta repertoires from subjects exposed to, actively infected with, or recovered from COVID-19. The repertoires were released in a freely available public database intended as a resource for research on the immune response to SARS-CoV-2. The samples were drawn from two sources: the first 160 participants of the ongoing ImmuneRACE study, and 1,254 subjects contributed by 6 global collaborators. Nearly every sample came with metadata listing a de-identified subject ID, COVID-19 status, age in years and sex. Where available, HLA class I and class II types were taken from metadata supplied by the sample provider and were not determined by assay-based typing. Overall study results and their limits: The amount of clinical and demographic metadata varied by source and participant and was provided uncurated.

Participants in the prospective study were aged about 18 to 100 years, lived in about two dozen United States geographic areas, and enrolled through a virtual design. To assign participants to cohorts, the prospective study relied on clinical history that participants themselves reported in a screening survey and a study questionnaire. For ImmuneRACE Cohort 3, a participant was defined as recovered based on two consecutive negative NP/OP PCR tests, clearance by a healthcare professional, or resolution of symptoms. In the prospective study, whole blood, serum and a nasopharyngeal or oropharyngeal swab were collected from each participant by mobile phlebotomists. Participants in the prospective study had the option to provide additional blood draws and questionnaires over a roughly 2-month period. Before DNA extraction, blood samples from the prospective study were shipped at room temperature or frozen.

The CDR3 runs 14 amino acids, cysteine and phenylalanine included. Only the CDR3 DNA stays, 42 bases, in frame from base 1. Germline trimming: 6 bases from V, 5 bases from J; junction bases outside gene matches: 9. The germline V gene (reference sequence) provides CDR1 LNHDA and CDR2 SQIVND. With regard to this clone: Its cognate antigen has yet to be identified. No clone much larger than this one lies a single base away; base qualities are absent.

TCRbeta CDR3 regions were amplified from genomic DNA using the immunoSEQ Assay, a bias-controlled multiplex PCR. The paper's data handling went like this. Nucleated cell counts per sample were estimated from amplification of reference gene primers within the assay. Sequence reads were collapsed and filtered to measure the absolute abundance of every unique TCRbeta CDR3 rearrangement. For each sample, productive Simpson clonality was calculated by taking the square root of Simpson's diversity index across productive rearrangements. What TCRdb holds here is the immuneACCESS table cut down to in-frame rearrangements. Part of the clones is not present; checked against another copy, under half of the missing clones reflect an unresolved V gene, and the others are unexplained. V and J calls and clone size are given by that table; D and trimming were obtained from the DNA. Present in this sample are a few hundred thousand clones, 80% to 90% of which were seen just once. Approximately 1% of the sample is taken by the ten largest.

The V gene is TRBV19 and the J gene is TRBJ1-2, with 7 bases in between that match TRBD1. This receptor was obtained from a man aged 18 to 29 who had recovered from COVID-19. The specimen was PBMCs or T cells enriched from blood (not recorded which). This receptor carries the CDR3 CASRPEGAGYGYTF. The nucleotides are TGTGCCAGTAGGCCGGAGGGGGCAGGTTATGGCTACACCTTC.